Listed here are 22 T cell receptor beta chains from one sample, sequenced in a study of T cell changes during pregnancy in multiple sclerosis. Method: immunoSEQ multiplex PCR; TCRdb's copy keeps in-frame clones and lacks some. Among around 100,000 clones, around 90% were seen once, and the ten largest hold more than 1.5%. The starting material was peripheral blood, obtained in the third trimester of pregnancy. These receptors were obtained from a female donor with multiple sclerosis, enrolled in a pregnancy study.

This chain joins TRBV10-3 and TRBJ2-3; no definite D call. The CDR3 is 15 amino acids. Trimming took 3 bases from V and 9 from J, leaving 19 bases between them. CDR1 is ENHRY, CDR2 SYGVKD, per germline. This chain's CDR3 is CAISEGNGGSGTQYF. The CDR3 DNA is TGTGCCATCAGTGAAGGCAACGGTGGGTCCGGGACGCAGTATTTT.

The chain carries TRBV5-1 and TRBJ1-1, with 7 bases fitting TRBD1. V lost 0 bases and J lost 2; bases outside the gene matches: 1. CDR1 and CDR2 (germline): SGHRS, YFSETQ. CDR3 length equals 14 residues. The CDR3 loop is CASSLGDSNTEAFF. The CDR3 DNA reads as TGCGCCAGCAGCTTGGGGGACAGCAACACTGAAGCTTTCTTT. Combining the CDR3 with reference TRBV5-1 and TRBJ1-1 gives the whole variable domain KAGVTQTPRYLIKTRGQQVTLSCSPISGHRSVSWYQQTPGQGLQFLFEYFSETQRNKGNFPGRFSGRQFSNSRSEMNVSTLELGDSALYLCASSLGDSNTEAFFGQGTRLTVV.

The chain combines TRBV21-1 with TRBJ2-7; TRBD2, the table's D call, lacks a check against the DNA. TRBV21-1 is shown as a pseudogene. The CDR3 spans 16 residues. CDR3 DNA: TGTGCCAGCAGCGGCGGGGAGCGGGGGACTATCTACGAGCAGTACTTC. This translates into CASSGGERGTIYEQYF.

V gene TRBV7-9 combines with J gene TRBJ2-2; TRBD2 matches 10 bases. The germline gives CDR1 SEHNR, CDR2 FQNEAQ (reference sequence). The CDR3 length is 16 residues. With 5 bases clipped from V and 1 base from J, the junction kept 4 bases outside the gene matches. CDR3 region: CASSRRLAGNTGELFF. In DNA form, the CDR3 reads TGTGCCAGCAGCCGCCGACTAGCGGGGAACACCGGGGAGCTGTTTTTT.

The chain has TRBV5-1 and TRBJ1-2; D gene uncertain. Germline CDR1 and CDR2: SGHRS and YFSETQ. V lost 0 bases and J 2 bases, leaving 8 bases between the germline ends. The CDR3 totals 14 residues. The CDR3 is CASSLGAENYGYTF. In DNA form, the CDR3 reads TGCGCCAGCAGCTTGGGTGCTGAGAACTATGGCTACACCTTC.

This clone appeared a single time. The chain couples TRBV2 to TRBJ2-5, with 9 bases identical to TRBD1. Germline lookup yields CDR1 SNHLY and CDR2 FYNNEI. This CDR3 region has 16 residues. Trimming at V came to 0 bases and at J to 5 bases, leaving 7 bases not matched to a gene. CDR3 sequence: CASSEAKGQGRETQYF. DNA for the CDR3: TGTGCCAGCAGTGAAGCTAAAGGACAGGGGAGGGAGACCCAGTACTTC.

CDR3 DNA sequence: TGTGCCAGCAGTCCATGGACTAGCGGCAAGCAGAATGAGCAGTTCTTC. Translating it yields CASSPWTSGKQNEQFF. The rearrangement links TRBV28 to TRBJ2-1; 10 bases fit TRBD2. Germline CDR1 MDHEN, CDR2 SYDVKM. V trimming: 5 bases; J trimming: 7 bases; junction bases outside the gene matches: 11. This CDR3 contains 16 residues.

The chain recombines TRBV5-1 with TRBJ2-1, with 10 bases fitting TRBD2. Germline CDR1 SGHRS, CDR2 YFSETQ. The CDR3 is made up of 15 amino acids. The V gene end was trimmed by 7 bases and the J gene end by 8 bases; junction bases not matched to a gene: 12. CDR3 in DNA: TGCGCCAGCCCCATCCTGACTAGCGGGTTGGATGAGCAGTTCTTC. This codes for CASPILTSGLDEQFF.

The chain carries TRBV29-1 and TRBJ1-2; possible D gene TRBD1, 6 bases. V lost 3 bases and J 4 bases, leaving 12 bases between the germline ends. The CDR3 has 13 residues. Germline V gene data show CDR1 as SQVTM and CDR2 as ANQGSEA. CDR3 protein: CSVDGQGFYGYTF. For the CDR3, the DNA is TGCAGCGTTGATGGGCAGGGGTTCTATGGCTACACCTTC.

The chain recombines TRBV30 with TRBJ2-1; 10 bases fit TRBD1. J was trimmed by 8 bases and V by 2 bases; bases with no gene match: 6. CDR3 length: 14 residues. In germline, CDR1 is GTSNPN, CDR2 SVGIG (reference sequence). The CDR3 reads CAWSRRTGGDEQFF. In DNA, the CDR3 is TGTGCCTGGAGTCGCCGGACAGGGGGAGATGAGCAGTTCTTC.

This clone has more than one count but fewer than ten. The chain couples TRBV19 to TRBJ1-6; the match to TRBD1 covers 8 bases. V lost 2 bases to trimming and J lost 6 bases; unmatched junction nucleotides: 3. Germline V gives CDR1 LNHDA, CDR2 SQIVND (reference sequence). The CDR3 contains 15 residues. CDR3 in amino acids: CASSIRGQGNSPLHF. CDR3 bases: TGTGCCAGTAGTATACGCGGACAGGGTAATTCACCCCTCCACTTT. The whole variable domain, filled in from reference TRBV19 and TRBJ1-6, reads DGGITQSPKYLFRKEGQNVTLSCEQNLNHDAMYWYRQDPGQGLRLIYYSQIVNDFQKGDIAEGYSVSREKKESFPLTVTSAQKNPTAFYLCASSIRGQGNSPLHFGNGTRLTVT.

V usage is TRBV28 and J usage is TRBJ2-7; the D is unclear. Trimming stripped 6 bases from V and 3 bases from J, with 18 bases between. CDR1 and CDR2 from the germline V gene are MDHEN and SYDVKM. The CDR3 is made up of 15 amino acids. CDR3 in amino acids: CASSPFQTPVYEQYF. As DNA, the CDR3 is TGTGCCAGCAGCCCCTTCCAGACACCCGTCTACGAGCAGTACTTC.

The gene calls are TRBV6-5 and TRBJ2-2; TRBD1 is a possible D gene (6 bases). CDR3 length: 15 amino acids. V lost 6 bases and J 2 bases, leaving 13 bases between the germline ends. CDR1 is MNHEY, CDR2 SVGAGI, per germline. CDR3 nucleotide sequence: TGTGCCAGCAGCCCCGGGACATACAACACCGGGGAGCTGTTTTTT. This translates into CASSPGTYNTGELFF.

This clone appeared a single time. The V gene is TRBV7-9, the J gene TRBJ2-7; TRBD1 matches 7 bases. Germline V gives CDR1 SEHNR, CDR2 FQNEAQ (reference sequence). The CDR3 extends over 15 amino acids. V was clipped by 1 base and J by 3 bases; unmatched bases: 6. CDR3 region: CASSLVLGQSYEQYF. The CDR3 nucleotides read TGTGCCAGCAGCTTAGTGTTGGGACAGAGCTACGAGCAGTACTTC.

This chain joins TRBV2 and TRBJ1-5, with 8 bases identical to TRBD1. J gave up 2 bases and V 6 bases, and 9 bases lay outside the gene matches. The CDR3 runs to 16 residues. Looked up from germline, CDR1 is SNHLY and CDR2 is FYNNEI. DNA of the CDR3: TGTGCCAGCAGCGTTACAGGGGGACGGGGCAATCAGCCCCAGCATTTT. It is translated as CASSVTGGRGNQPQHF.

This clone was seen more than once but under ten times. V is TRBV7-9 and J is TRBJ2-1, with D possibly being TRBD2 (6 bases). The CDR3 spans 13 residues. Trimming removed 5 bases at V and 9 bases at J, with 14 bases between. Germline CDR1 SEHNR, CDR2 FQNEAQ (reference sequence). CDR3 nucleotide sequence: TGTGCCAGCAGCCAGACGGGGGAGGCTGAGCAGTTCTTC. Its protein is CASSQTGEAEQFF.

The V call is TRBV19, the J call TRBJ2-1; unclear D gene. Trimming shortened V by 8 bases and J by 6 bases, and 8 bases separated the two germline ends. This CDR3 is 11 amino acids long. The germline CDR1 and CDR2 sequences are LNHDA and SQIVND (reference sequence). The DNA of the CDR3 is TGTGCCAGTGAAGCGCGCAATGAGCAGTTCTTC. Amino acids: CASEARNEQFF.

This clone was observed a single time. CDR3 sequence reads: CASRESRGRNQPQHF. CDR3 in DNA: TGTGCCAGCAGAGAGAGCCGGGGAAGGAATCAGCCCCAGCATTTT. The chain joins TRBV6-5 to TRBJ1-5; D is ambiguous. In germline, CDR1 is MNHEY, CDR2 SVGAGI. CDR3 size: 15 residues. Trimming took off 6 bases at V and 4 bases at J, with 16 bases between the two ends.

This clone was seen only once. The chain carries TRBV5-5 and TRBJ2-1; 11 positions match TRBD1. CDR3 length equals 15 residues. Germline V gene sequence: CDR1 SGHKS, CDR2 YYEKEE (reference sequence). After removal of 4 bases from V and 4 bases from J, the junction contained 4 bases not matched to a gene. CDR3 DNA sequence: TGTGCCAGCAGCCGCGGGACAGGGGGATACAATGAGCAGTTCTTC. It codes for CASSRGTGGYNEQFF.

This chain uses TRBV18 with TRBJ1-5; tentative D call: TRBD1 (6 bases). Germline assignment: CDR1 KGHSH and CDR2 LQKENI. V was clipped by 2 bases and J by 7 bases, with 12 bases between them. CDR3 size: 14 residues. This CDR3 reads CASSPYRATQPQHF. CDR3 in DNA: TGTGCCAGCTCACCATACAGGGCCACCCAGCCCCAGCATTTT.

This clone has only one observation. CDR3 DNA: TGCGCCAGCAGCTTCTACCTCCAGGGCGGGGAGCTGTTTTTT. It encodes CASSFYLQGGELFF. The chain joins TRBV5-1 to TRBJ2-2; possibly TRBD1 for D (5 bases). Germline CDR1 and CDR2: SGHRS and YFSETQ. The CDR3 extends over 14 amino acids. V was shortened by 2 bases and J by 7 bases, with 12 bases between the two germline ends.

The chain couples TRBV5-4 to TRBJ1-1; 11 nucleotides agree with TRBD1. The CDR3 covers 16 residues. The V gene end was trimmed by 4 bases and the J gene end by 5 bases; junction bases not matched to a gene: 10. The germline V gene encodes CDR1 SGHNT and CDR2 YYREEE (reference sequence). CDR3 loop: CASSLGQGAVRTEAFF. CDR3 in DNA: TGTGCCAGCAGCCTAGGACAGGGGGCTGTTAGAACTGAAGCTTTCTTT.